These T cell receptor beta chains were read from a single sample in a study of T-cell reconstitution after alpha-beta-depleted transplantation in children. TCRdb reanalysed the PCR reads using MiXCR and keeps one entry per CDR3 protein. The sample lists roughly 590,000 distinct CDR3 sequences; 16% were seen once. Sequences were derived from PBMCs from the stem cell graft donor, sampled from the stem cell graft. These receptors came from a human donor who donated a stem cell graft to a child with acute myeloid leukemia. Both conserved end residues are part of each CDR3. A D gene is named only where the DNA matches it firmly. Size is omitted from some rows. Given values are once, few, many or a class for expanded clones.

v_call,j_call,clone_size,d_call,cdr3_nt,cdr3_aa
TRBV5-6,TRBJ2-1,many,-,TGTGCCAGCAGCCCGCCTCGAGAGGAGCAGTTCTTC,CASSPPREEQFF
TRBV20-1,TRBJ1-2,-,TRBD1,TGCAGTGAAAAGGGACAGAACTATGGCTACACCTTC,CSEKGQNYGYTF
TRBV16,TRBJ2-7,-,-,TGTGCCAGCAACCAGGAGGGGGCTGAAGAGCAGTACTTC,CASNQEGAEEQYF
TRBV10-2,TRBJ2-5,many,-,TGCGCCAGCCGTGGACTTGGGGAGACCCAGTACTTC,CASRGLGETQYF
TRBV12-3/TRBV12-4,TRBJ1-4,-,-,TGTGCCAGCAGTTTTTCCAGGGACGGAAAACTGTTTTTT,CASSFSRDGKLFF
TRBV7-2,TRBJ2-5,few,TRBD2,TGTGCCAGCAGCTTAGCGCGGGGGATCCAAGAGACCCAGTACTTC,CASSLARGIQETQYF
TRBV4-3,TRBJ2-3,-,-,TGCGCCAGCAGCCAAGAAGGAAGGGTTACGCAGTATTTT,CASSQEGRVTQYF
TRBV20-1,TRBJ2-4,many,TRBD2,TGCAGCCCTTCAATTAGGACTAGCCAAAACATTCAGTACTTC,CSPSIRTSQNIQYF
TRBV5-1,TRBJ1-2,-,-,TGCGCCAGCAGCCCGGGAGGGGACCGAGCTAACTATGGCTACACCTTC,CASSPGGDRANYGYTF
TRBV12-3/TRBV12-4,TRBJ2-3,-,TRBD2,TGTGCCAGCAGTTTAGTACTAGCGGGGGCGATTACGCAGTATTTT,CASSLVLAGAITQYF
TRBV20-1,TRBJ1-5,many,-,TGCAGTGCTAGGTCGAGGGCGATTCTTATAGCAAATCAGCCCCAGCATTTT,CSARSRAILIANQPQHF
TRBV5-1,TRBJ2-6,few,-,TGCGCCAGCAGCCCGGGACACTCCTCTGGGGCCAACGTCCTGACTTTC,CASSPGHSSGANVLTF
TRBV20-1,TRBJ2-5,few,-,TGCAGTGCTACCTTTAACATTGGCAGAGAGACCCAGTACTTC,CSATFNIGRETQYF
TRBV12-3/TRBV12-4,TRBJ2-7,once,-,TGTGCCAGTACTCCCCTAGGCCATGCCTACGAGCAGTACTTC,CASTPLGHAYEQYF
TRBV7-9,TRBJ1-4,-,-,TGTGCCAGCAGGGGGGCTAATGAAAAACTGTTTTTT,CASRGANEKLFF
TRBV7-2,TRBJ2-3,many,-,TGTGCCAGCAGCTTAGGTCCTAGCGCAGATACGCAGTATTTT,CASSLGPSADTQYF
TRBV28,TRBJ2-5,-,TRBD2,TGTGCCAGCAGTTTTAGCGGGGGGGCCCCACAAGAGACCCAGTACTTC,CASSFSGGAPQETQYF
TRBV15,TRBJ2-1,many,-,TGTGCCACCAGCCCCGCAGGCAACTACAATGAGCAGTTCTTC,CATSPAGNYNEQFF
TRBV3-1,TRBJ1-1,-,TRBD1,TGTGCCAGCAGCCAAGACGGGACAGTATTAGAAGCTTTCTTT,CASSQDGTVLEAFF
TRBV12-3/TRBV12-4,TRBJ2-1,-,TRBD2,TGTGCCAGCAGTGCTAGCGGGGGTCACAAGAATGAGCAGTTCTTC,CASSASGGHKNEQFF
TRBV20-1,TRBJ2-2,many,-,TGCAGTGCTAGTAAGCCTGCAGGGCCTACCGGGGAGCTGTTTTTT,CSASKPAGPTGELFF
TRBV20-1,TRBJ1-4,-,-,TGCAGTGCGGGGAGGGCGAGTGAAAAACTGTTTTTT,CSAGRASEKLFF
TRBV6-2/TRBV6-3,TRBJ1-5,-,-,TGTGCCAGCAGTTACTCGACAGGTATGAGCAATCAGCCCCAGCATTTT,CASSYSTGMSNQPQHF
TRBV20-1,TRBJ2-4,few,-,TGCTGTGCGGCGGGGGGAGTCAGGGGGCTTTGGGGCAAAAACATTCAGTACTTC,CCAAGGVRGLWGKNIQYF
TRBV5-6,TRBJ2-1,many,-,TGTGCCAGCAGCCGAGGGCAGAACAATGAGCAGTTCTTC,CASSRGQNNEQFF
TRBV6-2/TRBV6-3,TRBJ1-2,many,-,TGTGCCAGCAGCCTGAGGCGAAGGGAAGGAGGTGGCTACACCTTC,CASSLRRREGGGYTF
TRBV5-1,TRBJ1-1,few,-,TGCGCCAGCAGCACTTCGGCACTGAACACTGAAGCTTTCTTT,CASSTSALNTEAFF
TRBV6-5,TRBJ2-5,-,TRBD2,TGTGCCAGCAGTATCGGGGGGGGCCAGTACTTC,CASSIGGGQYF
TRBV5-1,TRBJ2-2,-,TRBD1,TGCGCCAGCAGCTCTGGACAGGGCGCCGGGGAGCTGTTTTTT,CASSSGQGAGELFF
TRBV20-1,TRBJ2-3,many,-,TGCAGTGCCCATATGACAGTATACTCCACAGATACGCAGTATTTT,CSAHMTVYSTDTQYF
TRBV5-1,TRBJ2-3,-,TRBD1,TGCGCCAGCAGCTCAAACCGGGACAGGGACACAGATACGCAGTATTTT,CASSSNRDRDTDTQYF
TRBV5-5,TRBJ1-6,-,-,TGTGCCAGCAGCTTGGGACCGAATAATTCACCCCTCCACTTT,CASSLGPNNSPLHF
TRBV15,TRBJ1-2,many,-,TGTGCCACCAGCAGAGACAGTCTGTATGGCTACACCTTC,CATSRDSLYGYTF
TRBV10-3,TRBJ1-1,many,TRBD1,TGTGCCATCAGTGCGTCCGGGACAGGGACCACTGAAGCTTTCTTT,CAISASGTGTTEAFF
TRBV30,TRBJ1-1,-,-,TGTGCCTGGAGTGCAGGTTTAAACACTGAAGCTTTCTTT,CAWSAGLNTEAFF
TRBV12-3/TRBV12-4,TRBJ1-5,many,-,TGTGCCAGCAGTTTTGAGGGAATTGAGCTGAGCAATCAGCCCCAGCATTTT,CASSFEGIELSNQPQHF
TRBV29-1,TRBJ1-2,many,-,TGCAGCGTACTGGACAGCCTCAGCTATGGCTACACCTTC,CSVLDSLSYGYTF
TRBV4-3,TRBJ1-4,-,-,TGCGCCAGCACCCTAATGAGGGGTGAGAATGAAAAACTGTTTTTT,CASTLMRGENEKLFF